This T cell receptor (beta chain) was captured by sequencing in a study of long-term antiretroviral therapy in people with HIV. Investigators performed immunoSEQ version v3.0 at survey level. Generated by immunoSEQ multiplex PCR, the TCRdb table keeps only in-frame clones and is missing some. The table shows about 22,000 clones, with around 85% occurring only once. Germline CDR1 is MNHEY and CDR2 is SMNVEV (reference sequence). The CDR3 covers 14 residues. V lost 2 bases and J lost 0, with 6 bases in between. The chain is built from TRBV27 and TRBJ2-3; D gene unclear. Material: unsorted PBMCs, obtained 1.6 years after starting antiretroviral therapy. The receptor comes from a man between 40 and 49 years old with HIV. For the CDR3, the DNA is TGTGCCAGCAGTTTAGTGGGGAGCACAGATACGCAGTATTTT. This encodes CASSLVGSTDTQYF.